These 29 T cell receptor beta chains share one sample of origin, sequenced in a study of Ad26.COV2.S vaccination and SARS-CoV-2 variants (dated by TCRdb to the early 2020s). Reading the label with the study, this specimen's treatment or condition is: about 20 received Ad26.COV2.S at low or high dose, single or two shots; several received placebo; per-sample allocation not given. For vaccine and placebo recipients, the sequenced repertoires came from samples collected on day 63 after the first injection. The method was the immunoSEQ multiplex PCR assay. In its TCRdb copy, this immuneACCESS table keeps in-frame sequences only and misses some clones. Where compared with another copy, unresolved V genes explain less than half of these, and the others have no known cause. Here the sample has some 340,000 clones; around four fifths occur a single time. In total, the top ten clones hold approximately 2% of the sample.

This specimen was peripheral blood, taken in a trial of Ad26.COV2.S vaccine versus placebo. Receptors originate from a person between 18 and 60 years old who received the Ad26.COV2.S COVID-19 vaccine or a placebo.

The chain has TRBV9 and TRBJ1-5, with D perhaps TRBD1 (5 bases). The CDR3 runs to 14 residues. Between the trimmed V and J ends, which lost 0 bases and 4 bases, there was a span of 8 bases. Germline CDR1 is SGDLS and CDR2 is YYNGEE. CDR3 amino acids: CASSVGGGNQPQHF. The CDR3 region has the DNA TGTGCCAGCAGCGTAGGTGGGGGTAATCAGCCCCAGCATTTT.

This chain joins TRBV5-1 and TRBJ2-3; D perhaps matches TRBD2 (5 bases). The ends were cut back, 5 bases at V and 0 bases at J, with 10 bases in the middle. Germline CDR1 SGHRS, CDR2 YFSETQ. The CDR3 runs to 14 residues. DNA of the CDR3: TGCGCCAGCAGGGGCGGACTGAGCACAGATACGCAGTATTTT. This codes for CASRGGLSTDTQYF.

This sequence joins TRBV5-4 and TRBJ2-7; 9 nucleotides match TRBD1. CDR1 and CDR2 from the germline V gene are SGHNT and YYREEE (reference sequence). After removal of 3 bases from V and 5 bases from J, the junction contained 6 bases not matched to a gene. The CDR3 runs to 14 residues. The CDR3 region has the DNA TGTGCCAGCAGCTGGGACAGGGTCATTGACGAGCAGTACTTC. This translates into CASSWDRVIDEQYF.

The V gene is TRBV5-5, the J gene TRBJ1-2; D gene uncertain. V lost 6 bases to trimming and J lost 4 bases, with 16 bases between them. Germline loops: CDR1 SGHKS, CDR2 YYEKEE (reference sequence). The CDR3 is 14 amino acids. The CDR3 bases are TGTGCCAGCACCCCGCTAGTTGGGAGCTATGGCTACACCTTC. Its translation: CASTPLVGSYGYTF. Full variable domain (missing parts from reference TRBV5-5 and TRBJ1-2): DAGVTQSPTHLIKTRGQQVTLRCSPISGHKSVSWYQQVLGQGPQFIFQYYEKEERGRGNFPDRFSARQFPNYSSELNVNALLLGDSALYLCASTPLVGSYGYTFGSGTRLTVV.

This clone was recorded once. The chain is built from TRBV7-3 and TRBJ1-1, with D tentatively TRBD1 (6 bases). V was cut by 5 bases and J by 9 bases, with 16 bases left in between. CDR1 is SGHTA and CDR2 is FQGTGA in the germline V gene. CDR3 length equals 13 residues. DNA for the CDR3: TGTGCCAGCAGCCGAGGGGATACAGGGAAAGCTTTCTTT. Translated: CASSRGDTGKAFF. Based on the CDR3 plus reference TRBV7-3 and TRBJ1-1, the full variable domain is GAGVSQTPSNKVTEKGKYVELRCDPISGHTALYWYRQSLGQGPEFLIYFQGTGAADDSGLPNDRFFAVRPEGSVSTLKIQRTERGDSAVYLCASSRGDTGKAFFGQGTRLTVV.

CDR3 sequence reads: CASSPGTSGGAVADTQYF. The CDR3 DNA reads TGTGCCAGCAGCCCCGGGACTAGCGGGGGGGCCGTGGCAGATACGCAGTATTTT. V usage is TRBV7-9 and J usage is TRBJ2-3, with 16 bases lining up with TRBD2. CDR3 length equals 18 residues. After removal of 5 bases from V and 4 bases from J, the junction contained 9 bases not matched to a gene. The V gene's germline CDR1 is SEHNR and CDR2 FQNEAQ (reference sequence).

This clone was recorded only once. The chain joins TRBV3-1 (or the pseudogene TRBV3-2) to TRBJ1-2, with D maybe TRBD1 (5 bases). Germline CDR1 is LGHDT and CDR2 is YNNKEL (reference sequence). The CDR3 sequence is 16 residues long. Trimming left V 3 bases short and J 0 bases short, with 14 bases between. The chain's CDR3 is CASSQAGGRTNYGYTF. The CDR3 DNA sequence: TGTGCCAGCAGCCAGGCCGGGGGACGGACTAACTATGGCTACACCTTC.

This clone was seen only a few times. Here the CDR3 reads CASSLDTNNEKLFF. The CDR3 nucleotides read TGCGCCAGCAGCTTGGACACGAATAATGAAAAACTGTTTTTT. The rearrangement uses TRBV5-1 and TRBJ1-4, with no clear D. With 0 bases removed from V and 4 bases from J, the gap between germline ends came to 7 bases. This CDR3 has 14 amino acids. Germline V CDR1 and CDR2: SGHRS, YFSETQ.

The V call is TRBV15, the J call TRBJ2-2; 11 nucleotides line up with TRBD2. V was clipped by 9 bases and J by 4 bases; unmatched bases: 10. Germline CDR1 reads LNHNV; CDR2 reads YYDKDF (reference sequence). There are 16 residues in the CDR3. As DNA, the CDR3 is TGTGCCACAAAAATGCTAGCGGGGGGCCCCACCGGGGAGCTGTTTTTT. Encoded protein: CATKMLAGGPTGELFF.

This clone was seen once. The V call is TRBV5-1, the J call TRBJ1-5; 8 bases align to TRBD1. J was trimmed by 5 bases and V by 5 bases; bases with no gene match: 6. From germline, CDR1 is SGHRS and CDR2 YFSETQ. This CDR3 spans 14 amino acids. The CDR3 coding sequence is TGCGCCAGCAGTCAAGGACAGGGCGATCAGCCCCAGCATTTT. Amino acids: CASSQGQGDQPQHF.

This chain joins TRBV5-4 and TRBJ2-3; TRBD1 aligns across 7 bases. CDR1 and CDR2 from the germline V gene are SGHNT and YYREEE (reference sequence). The CDR3 length is 15 residues. The V gene end was trimmed by 1 base and the J gene end by 4 bases; junction bases not matched to a gene: 6. The CDR3 DNA reads TGTGCCAGCAGCTTGCCAGGACAGGAATCAGATACGCAGTATTTT. It translates to CASSLPGQESDTQYF.

The chain combines TRBV7-8 with TRBJ2-5, with D unclear. V dropped 5 bases and J dropped 3 bases, with 13 bases sitting between them. From germline, CDR1 is SGHVS and CDR2 FQNEAQ. The CDR3 runs 14 residues. CDR3 nucleotides: TGTGCCAGCAGCCCTGGAATAGGTAAAGAGACCCAGTACTTC. Amino acid sequence: CASSPGIGKETQYF.

This rearrangement joins TRBV6-5 to TRBJ2-7; 9 nucleotides line up with TRBD1. The CDR3 consists of 13 residues. Germline trimming cut 6 bases from V and 6 bases from J; bases unmatched to any gene: 6. Germline lookup yields CDR1 MNHEY and CDR2 SVGAGI. The CDR3 loop reads CASSRTGEIEQYF. For the CDR3, the DNA is TGTGCCAGCAGCAGGACAGGGGAGATCGAGCAGTACTTC.

J is TRBJ1-2 and V is TRBV12-3 or TRBV12-4; no clear D. Trimming pared 7 bases from V and 6 bases from J, leaving 15 bases between. The CDR3 runs 13 residues. CDR3 loop: CASNKGLSDGYTF. DNA of the CDR3: TGTGCCAGCAACAAAGGACTTAGTGATGGCTACACCTTC.

This chain joins TRBV6-4 and TRBJ2-3; 10 bases align to TRBD2. Germline V gene lookup returns CDR1 MRHNA and CDR2 SNTAGT. This CDR3 has 14 residues. The J segment lost 4 bases and the V segment lost 5 bases, leaving 3 bases of the junction unmatched. CDR3 DNA: TGTGCCAGCAGTAGCGGGGGGGGCGCAGATACGCAGTATTTT. This codes for CASSSGGGADTQYF.

The chain employs TRBV27 and TRBJ1-2, with TRBD1 identical over 7 bases. V trimming: 3 bases; J trimming: 6 bases; junction bases outside the gene matches: 4. Per the germline V gene, CDR1 is MNHEY and CDR2 is SMNVEV (reference sequence). The CDR3 is made up of 13 amino acids. CDR3 in amino acids: CASSFDRVNGYTF. For the CDR3, the DNA is TGTGCCAGCAGTTTCGACAGGGTAAATGGCTACACCTTC.

The chain recombines TRBV6-4 with TRBJ1-1, with a possible D match to TRBD1 (5 bases). The V gene's germline CDR1 is MRHNA and CDR2 SNTAGT. V lost 4 bases to trimming and J lost 4 bases, with 10 bases between them. The CDR3 runs to 13 residues. CDR3 amino acids: CASSVDGATEAFF. The CDR3 coding sequence is TGTGCCAGCAGTGTGGACGGGGCCACTGAAGCTTTCTTT.

The chain uses TRBV5-6 and TRBJ1-3; D gene ambiguous. Trimming left V 1 base short and J 6 bases short, with 5 bases between. This CDR3 region has 12 residues. Germline lookup yields CDR1 SGHDT and CDR2 YYEEEE. CDR3 sequence: CASSLRENTIYF. CDR3 sequence (DNA): TGTGCCAGCAGCTTGAGGGAAAACACCATATATTTT.

The genes are TRBV20-1 and TRBJ2-7; D unclear. The length of the CDR3 is 16 residues. CDR1 is DFQATT, CDR2 SNEGSKA, per germline (reference sequence). V shed 3 bases and J shed 1 base, with 19 bases lying between them. CDR3 nucleotides: TGCAGTGCTAGTGACCCCCGAAGTGGGCAGTCCTACGAGCAGTACTTC. This codes for CSASDPRSGQSYEQYF.

The chain combines TRBV18 with TRBJ1-1, with TRBD1 identical over 7 bases. The ends lost 4 bases at V and 3 bases at J; junction bases unmatched: 5. CDR3 length: 14 amino acids. The germline gives CDR1 KGHSH, CDR2 LQKENI. CDR3 DNA: TGTGCCAGCTCACTAAACCAGGGGGACACTGAAGCTTTCTTT. Encoded protein: CASSLNQGDTEAFF.

This clone was seen only a few times. This rearrangement joins TRBV7-2 to TRBJ1-3, with a weak D call TRBD1 (6 bases). The germline V gene has CDR1 SGHTA and CDR2 FQGNSA. CDR3 length equals 16 residues. Deletions cut 1 base from V and 0 bases from J, with 10 bases between. The CDR3 DNA sequence: TGTGCCAGCAGCTTAGGACAGGCCTCCTCTGGAAACACCATATATTTT. Its translation is CASSLGQASSGNTIYF.

This rearrangement joins TRBV6-1 to TRBJ1-2; no definite D call. Germline loops: CDR1 MNHNS, CDR2 SASEGT. The V gene lost 0 bases and the J gene lost 3 bases, with 2 bases spanning the gap. The CDR3 loop spans 12 amino acids. The CDR3 bases are TGTGCCAGCAGTGAAGCGCACTATGGCTACACCTTC. Its protein product is CASSEAHYGYTF.

The chain uses TRBV3-1 (or the pseudogene TRBV3-2) and TRBJ2-5; 10 bases match TRBD2. CDR3 length: 17 amino acids. The V gene end was trimmed by 2 bases and the J gene end by 5 bases; junction bases not matched to a gene: 11. Germline-derived CDR1 and CDR2 are LGHDT and YNNKEL (reference sequence). DNA of the CDR3: TGTGCCAGCAGCCAAATCGTCGCTAGCGGGGGAGTTGAGACCCAGTACTTC. Its translation: CASSQIVASGGVETQYF.

The chain carries TRBV2 and TRBJ2-7; possibly TRBD2 for D (5 bases). With 9 bases removed from V and 0 bases from J, the gap between germline ends came to 9 bases. Germline values: CDR1 SNHLY, CDR2 FYNNEI. The CDR3 spans 12 residues. The CDR3 coding sequence is TGTGCCAGTGCCGGGGACTCCTACGAGCAGTACTTC. Its translation: CASAGDSYEQYF.

The chain links TRBV9 to TRBJ2-7, with TRBD1 as a possible D gene (6 bases). CDR1 SGDLS and CDR2 YYNGEE come from the germline V gene. The CDR3 has 16 residues. V was shortened by 2 bases and J by 0 bases, with 15 bases between the two germline ends. CDR3 amino acids: CASSVGAGANSYEQYF. DNA of the CDR3: TGTGCCAGCAGCGTGGGGGCAGGGGCGAACTCCTACGAGCAGTACTTC.

The chain links TRBV28 to TRBJ2-1; D is ambiguous. Trimming left V 4 bases short and J 4 bases short, with 11 bases between. The CDR3 has 14 residues. Germline assignment: CDR1 MDHEN and CDR2 SYDVKM. This CDR3 is CASSSVVVYNEQFF. For the CDR3, the DNA is TGTGCCAGCAGTTCAGTGGTCGTATACAATGAGCAGTTCTTC.

The J gene is TRBJ1-1, the V gene TRBV6-5; D ambiguous. CDR1 MNHEY and CDR2 SVGAGI come from the germline V gene. Trimming took 4 bases from V and 5 from J, leaving 14 bases between them. The CDR3 contains 14 residues. CDR3 amino acids: CASSLWRPGTEAFF. The CDR3 DNA is TGTGCCAGCAGTTTATGGAGGCCGGGGACTGAAGCTTTCTTT.

V usage is TRBV10-3 and J usage is TRBJ2-1; D call uncertain. The CDR3 totals 15 residues. Germline CDR1 ENHRY, CDR2 SYGVKD. Between the trimmed V and J ends, which lost 3 bases and 0 bases, there was a span of 9 bases. DNA for the CDR3: TGTGCCATCAGTGAATCGGCTTACTCCTACAATGAGCAGTTCTTC. Translated: CAISESAYSYNEQFF.

The chain employs TRBV7-6 and TRBJ1-5, with D perhaps TRBD1 (6 bases). CDR1 and CDR2 (germline): SGHVS, FNYEAQ. The germline V and J ends were trimmed by 2 bases and 6 bases, with 14 bases remaining between them. This CDR3 region has 15 residues. CDR3 protein: CASSLLAGVGQPQHF. The CDR3 coding sequence is TGTGCCAGCAGCTTATTGGCAGGGGTTGGTCAGCCCCAGCATTTT.